This T cell receptor (beta chain) was sequenced for a study of OX40 agonist ivuxolimab in advanced cancers. Overall study context: Two cutaneous melanoma patients and one hepatocellular carcinoma patient, three in all, had partial responses.

The assay was immunoSEQ multiplex PCR, and TCRdb's table has in-frame clones only and misses some. Seen here are roughly 32,000 clones, nearly 95% observed once, and the top ten hold 4% to 5%. The CDR3 is 16 residues long. Trimming cost V 0 bases and J 2 bases; bases outside gene matches: 3. The germline CDR1 and CDR2 sequences are LNHNV and YYDKDF (reference sequence). The chain joins TRBV15 to TRBJ1-4, with 7 bases aligning to TRBD1. The sample here was CD4+ or CD8+ T cells sorted from blood, taken in a trial of the OX40 agonist ivuxolimab. This receptor was obtained from an adult with an advanced solid tumor such as melanoma, head and neck, liver or kidney cancer. For the CDR3, the DNA is TGTGCCACCAGCAGAGATCTACAGGGGACTAATGAAAAACTGTTTTTT. Its translation is CATSRDLQGTNEKLFF.